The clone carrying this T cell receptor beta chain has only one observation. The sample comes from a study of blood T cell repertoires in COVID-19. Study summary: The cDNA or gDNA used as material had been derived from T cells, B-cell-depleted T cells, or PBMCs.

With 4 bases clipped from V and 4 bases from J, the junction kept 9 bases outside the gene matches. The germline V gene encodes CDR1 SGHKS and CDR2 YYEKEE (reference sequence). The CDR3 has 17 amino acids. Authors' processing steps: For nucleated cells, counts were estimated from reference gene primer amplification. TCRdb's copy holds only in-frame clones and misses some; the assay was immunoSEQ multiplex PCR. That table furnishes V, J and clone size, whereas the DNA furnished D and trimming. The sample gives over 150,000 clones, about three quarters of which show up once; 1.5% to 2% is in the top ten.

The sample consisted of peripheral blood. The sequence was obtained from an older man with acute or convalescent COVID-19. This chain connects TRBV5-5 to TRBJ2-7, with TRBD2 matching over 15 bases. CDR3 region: CASSPGLAGGYPYEQYV. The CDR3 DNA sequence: TGTGCCAGCAGCCCGGGACTAGCGGGGGGCTACCCTTACGAGCAGTACGTC.